A single sample is the source of the 2 T cell receptor beta chains below, sequenced in a study of T-cell reconstitution after alpha-beta-depleted transplantation in children. Preparation of the TCRbeta library was carried out with unique molecular identifiers. TCRdb called the PCR reads again in MiXCR, with one record for every CDR3 protein. This repertoire shows nearly 400,000 distinct CDR3 sequences, roughly 22% found once; its top ten account for 3% to 4.5%. Specimen: PBMCs from the stem cell graft donor, collected from the stem cell graft. The receptors derive from a human donor who donated a stem cell graft to a child with acute myeloid leukemia.

This clonotype was observed many times. The chain recombines TRBV5-1 with TRBJ2-7; tentatively, D is TRBD1 (6 bases). The V gene's germline CDR1 is SGHRS and CDR2 YFSETQ. V dropped 0 bases and J dropped 2 bases, with 9 bases sitting between them. The CDR3 spans 14 residues. The CDR3 sequence: CASSLVTGTYEQYF. In DNA, the CDR3 is TGCGCCAGCAGCTTGGTTACAGGGACCTACGAGCAGTACTTC.

This clonotype turned up a few times. This chain connects TRBV7-2 to TRBJ2-7, with 7 positions matching TRBD1. Germline CDR1 SGHTA, CDR2 FQGNSA. The ends lost 3 bases at V and 3 bases at J; junction bases unmatched: 8. This CDR3 is 15 amino acids long. This CDR3 is CASSLYNRGLYEQYF. The DNA of the CDR3 is TGTGCCAGCAGCTTGTATAATAGGGGGCTCTACGAGCAGTACTTC.